The rows below give T cell receptor beta chains drawn from one sample of a study of blood T cells in healthy people across ages. MiXCR, run by TCRdb on the 5' RACE reads, gives a single entry per CDR3 protein. In the table there are roughly 1.6 million distinct CDR3 sequences, about 31% of which are singletons. Sequencing was done on a sample of blood. The source of these receptors is a woman in her twenties or thirties in good health. Each CDR3 is given with its conserved first and last residue. A D gene is named only where the DNA matches it firmly. The size of a clone is reported for some rows only, either as once, few or many, or as a class for expanded clones.

>TRBJ2-7|-|TRBV10-3|-
TGTGCCATCAGTGAACGGGCCGACTCCTGCGAGCAGTACTTC
CAISERADSCEQYF
>TRBJ2-7|TRBD1|TRBV28|-
TGTGCCAGCAGCCTCACGGGACAGGTTGCCAACGAGCAGTACTTC
CASSLTGQVANEQYF
>TRBJ2-3|-|TRBV5-1|many
TGCGCCAGCAGCTTGGGTCTGCGTAGCACAGATACGCAGTATTTT
CASSLGLRSTDTQYF
>TRBJ1-2|-|TRBV9|-
TGTGCCAGCAGCTTGTCCGCAAGGGGTAACTATGGCTACACCTTC
CASSLSARGNYGYTF
>TRBJ2-2|TRBD1|TRBV14|once
TGTGCCAGCAGCCCTCTGCCGACAGGGGCTAACACCGGGGAGCTGTTTTTT
CASSPLPTGANTGELFF
>TRBJ2-4|-|TRBV6-1|few
TGTGCCAGCAGTGAACCGTCCAGCTCCCCACAAAACATTCAGTACTTC
CASSEPSSSPQNIQYF
>TRBJ2-5|TRBD2|TRBV9|-
TGTGCCAGCAGCGTCAGCGGGGGCGCTGTGGTCAATGAGCAGTACTTC
CASSVSGGAVVNEQYF
>TRBJ2-2|-|TRBV9|-
TGTGCCAGCAGTGGGGACGTAGCCGGGGAGCTGTTTTTT
CASSGDVAGELFF
>TRBJ1-4|-|TRBV11-2|-
TGTGCCAGCAGCTTAGGGGTTGGACAGCTTAATGAAAAACTGTTTTTT
CASSLGVGQLNEKLFF
>TRBJ2-3|-|TRBV6-1|few
TGTGCCAGCAGGGTGGGTTCCACAGATACGCAGTATTTT
CASRVGSTDTQYF
>TRBJ2-7|-|TRBV4-2|-
TGTGCCAGCAGCCAGCTCGTCCGGGGGCCGAGAAATTCGTACGAGCAGTACTTC
CASSQLVRGPRNSYEQYF
>TRBJ2-3|TRBD2|TRBV20-1|-
TGCAGTGCTAGAACCCCTAGCGGGAACACAGATATGCAGTATTTT
CSARTPSGNTDMQYF
>TRBJ2-1|-|TRBV6-6|-
TGTGCCAGCAGTTACGCCCCATCCAATGAGCAGTTCTTC
CASSYAPSNEQFF
>TRBJ2-7|-|TRBV4-1|-
TGCGCCAGCAGCCGGATAGGCGGCCTGGGCAACTACGAGCAGTACTTC
CASSRIGGLGNYEQYF
>TRBJ2-1|TRBD2|TRBV30|-
TGTGCCTGGAGTGGCGGGAGGGCCGATCGGTTGTATGAGCAGTTCTTC
CAWSGGRADRLYEQFF
>TRBJ2-7|-|TRBV27|few
TGTGCCAGCAGTGGGGTGGGGGCCTACGAGCAGTACTTC
CASSGVGAYEQYF
>TRBJ2-7|-|TRBV6-2/TRBV6-3|many
TGTGCCAGCAGTTACTATGCCTACGAGCAGTACTTC
CASSYYAYEQYF
>TRBJ2-3|TRBD2|TRBV7-7|few
TGTGCCAGCAGCGCAGCGGGGGCAGGGACAGATACGCAGTATTTT
CASSAAGAGTDTQYF
>TRBJ1-1|-|TRBV7-8|-
TGTGCCAGCAGCTTAGGGGGACGGATGAACACTGAAGCTTTCTTT
CASSLGGRMNTEAFF
>TRBJ2-5|TRBD2|TRBV29-1|-
TGCAGTCTAGCGGGAGGGGGGGAGACCCAGTACTTC
CSLAGGGETQYF
>TRBJ1-1|TRBD1|TRBV4-2|-
TGTGCCAGCAGACACGACAGGGACACTGAAGCTTTCTTT
CASRHDRDTEAFF
>TRBJ1-1|-|TRBV5-6|-
TGTGCCAGCAGCTTGGGCGGGCCCCTGAACACTGAAGCTTTCTTT
CASSLGGPLNTEAFF
>TRBJ2-5|-|TRBV6-6|few
TGTGCCAGCAGTTACTCAGAAGGAACGGGAGAGCAGTACTTC
CASSYSEGTGEQYF
>TRBJ1-6|-|TRBV27|-
TGTGCCAGCAGCTCCGCCTACTCCTATAATTCACCCCTCCACTTT
CASSSAYSYNSPLHF
>TRBJ2-5|-|TRBV5-1|once
TGCGCCAGCAGCTCGGAGCCAACTAGTTCCTATCCCGAGACCCAGTACTTC
CASSSEPTSSYPETQYF
>TRBJ2-5|-|TRBV20-1|-
TGCAGTGCTCGTGGACCGGTCCAAGGGCAGTACTTC
CSARGPVQGQYF
>TRBJ1-5|-|TRBV20-1|many
TGCAGTGCCGCCGGGAAAAAATTCAATCAGCCCCAGCATTTT
CSAAGKKFNQPQHF
>TRBJ2-7|-|TRBV11-3|-
TGTGCCAGCGCTAAAGTGCAGGCAGGGGCATTATTAGTGTACGAGCAGTACTTC
CASAKVQAGALLVYEQYF
>TRBJ2-7|-|TRBV3-1|-
TGTGCCTGCAGCCACGGGGGGCCCCGCTACGAGCAGTACTTC
CACSHGGPRYEQYF
>TRBJ2-5|-|TRBV6-2/TRBV6-3|-
TGTGCCCGCAGCGACGGTCCGGAGACCCAGTACTTC
CARSDGPETQYF
>TRBJ1-2|-|TRBV5-1|few
TGCGCCAGCAGCTTGGGTTTCGCTAACTATGGCTACACCTTC
CASSLGFANYGYTF
>TRBJ1-1|TRBD1|TRBV11-2|-
TGTGCCAGCAGCTTAGCAGGGGGTAGCGCTGAAGCTTTCTTT
CASSLAGGSAEAFF
>TRBJ2-7|-|TRBV20-1|few
TGCAATGCTAGAGTCGGGGTCGGGAATGAGCAGTACTTC
CNARVGVGNEQYF
>TRBJ2-3|TRBD1|TRBV20-1|-
TGCAGTGCTAAGGACAGGTCTAGCACAGATACGCAGTATTTT
CSAKDRSSTDTQYF
>TRBJ2-1|TRBD2|TRBV13|many
TGTGCCAGCAGCGCGCGGGGGGGCTACAATGAGCAGTTCTTC
CASSARGGYNEQFF
>TRBJ1-2|-|TRBV28|-
TGTGCCAGCAGTCGAACCCGATCCTATGGCTACACCTTC
CASSRTRSYGYTF
>TRBJ1-4|-|TRBV20-1|many
TGCAGTGCTGACCCGATTGGGGAGACGTTTTTT
CSADPIGETFF
>TRBJ1-6|-|TRBV9|-
TGTGCCAGCAGCGTAGGGACAGCGAGCTCCTATAATTCACCCCTCCACTTT
CASSVGTASSYNSPLHF
>TRBJ2-1|TRBD2|TRBV10-3|few
TGTGCCATCAGTGAGGCGACTAGCGGTCCGTATATTAGAAATGAGCAGTTCTTC
CAISEATSGPYIRNEQFF
>TRBJ2-7|TRBD2|TRBV7-8|-
TGTGCCAGCAGCTCCACCCGCACTAGCGGTACCTACGAGCAGTACTTC
CASSSTRTSGTYEQYF
>TRBJ2-7|TRBD1|TRBV5-1|-
TGCGCCAGCAGCCCCGGTGGACAGGGAAGCTCCTACGAGCAGTACTTC
CASSPGGQGSSYEQYF
>TRBJ2-1|-|TRBV7-2|many
TGTGCCAGCAGCTTAGAATTGGTCCCCGAGCAGTTCTTC
CASSLELVPEQFF
>TRBJ2-5|TRBD2|TRBV12-3/TRBV12-4|many
TGTGCCAGCGAGGGTAGCGGGGGGGCAGTGACCCAGTACTTC
CASEGSGGAVTQYF
>TRBJ2-3|-|TRBV10-3|-
TGTGCCATCGGGCGTGAGAACTCAGATACGCAGTATTTT
CAIGRENSDTQYF